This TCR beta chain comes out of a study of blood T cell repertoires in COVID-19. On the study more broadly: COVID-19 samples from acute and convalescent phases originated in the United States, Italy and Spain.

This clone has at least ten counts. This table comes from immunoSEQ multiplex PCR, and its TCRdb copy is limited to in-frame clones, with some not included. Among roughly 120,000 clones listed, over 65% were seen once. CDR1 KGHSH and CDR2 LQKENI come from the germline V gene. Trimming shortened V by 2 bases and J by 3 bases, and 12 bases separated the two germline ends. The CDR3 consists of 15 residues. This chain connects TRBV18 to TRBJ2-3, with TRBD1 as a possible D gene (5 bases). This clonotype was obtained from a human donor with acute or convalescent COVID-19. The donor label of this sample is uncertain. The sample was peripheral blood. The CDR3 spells CASSPTHQGTDTQYF. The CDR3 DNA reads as TGTGCCAGCTCACCAACTCACCAGGGAACAGATACGCAGTATTTT.